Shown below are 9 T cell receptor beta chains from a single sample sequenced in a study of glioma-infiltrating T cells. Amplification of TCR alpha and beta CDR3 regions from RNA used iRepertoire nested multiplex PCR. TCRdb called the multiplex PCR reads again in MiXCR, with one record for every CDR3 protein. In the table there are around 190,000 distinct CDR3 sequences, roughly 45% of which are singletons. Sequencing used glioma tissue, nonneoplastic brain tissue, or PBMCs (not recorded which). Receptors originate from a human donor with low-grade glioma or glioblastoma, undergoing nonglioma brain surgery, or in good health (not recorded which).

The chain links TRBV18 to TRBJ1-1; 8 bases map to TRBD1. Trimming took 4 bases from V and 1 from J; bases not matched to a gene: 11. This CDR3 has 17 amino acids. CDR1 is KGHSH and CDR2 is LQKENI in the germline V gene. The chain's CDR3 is CASSLRQGPNTNTEAFF. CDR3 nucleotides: TGTGCCAGCTCACTCAGACAGGGGCCGAACACGAACACTGAAGCTTTCTTT.

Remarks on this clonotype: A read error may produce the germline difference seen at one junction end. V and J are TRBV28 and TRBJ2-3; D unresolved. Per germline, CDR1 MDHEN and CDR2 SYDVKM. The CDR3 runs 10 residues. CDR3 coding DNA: TGTGCAAGCAGTGAAGATACGCAGTATTTT. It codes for CASSEDTQYF.

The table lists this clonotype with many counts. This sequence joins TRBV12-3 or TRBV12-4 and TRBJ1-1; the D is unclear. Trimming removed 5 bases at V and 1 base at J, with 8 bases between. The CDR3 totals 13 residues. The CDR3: CASSAVWNTEAFF. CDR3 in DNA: TGTGCCAGCAGTGCGGTTTGGAACACTGAAGCTTTCTTT.

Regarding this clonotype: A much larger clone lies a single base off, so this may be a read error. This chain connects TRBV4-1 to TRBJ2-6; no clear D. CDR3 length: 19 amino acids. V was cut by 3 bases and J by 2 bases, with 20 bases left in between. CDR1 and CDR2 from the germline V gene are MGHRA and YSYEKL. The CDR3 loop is CASSQLEGKVSAGANVLTF. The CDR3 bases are TGCGCCAGCAGCCAGTTAGAAGGCAAGGTTTCGGCTGGGGCCAACGTCCTGACTTTC.

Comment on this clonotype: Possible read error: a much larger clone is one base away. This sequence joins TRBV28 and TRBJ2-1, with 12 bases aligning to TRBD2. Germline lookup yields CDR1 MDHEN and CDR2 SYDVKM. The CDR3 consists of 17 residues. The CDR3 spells CDSSSRLAGVSYNEQFF. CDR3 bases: TGTGACAGCAGTTCGCGACTAGCGGGAGTTTCCTACAATGAGCAGTTCTTC. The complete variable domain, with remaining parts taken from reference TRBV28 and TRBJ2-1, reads DVKVTQSSRYLVKRTGEKVFLECVQDMDHENMFWYRQDPGLGLRLIYFSYDVKMKEKGDIPEGYSVSREKKERFSLILESASTNQTSMYLCDSSSRLAGVSYNEQFFGPGTRLTVL.

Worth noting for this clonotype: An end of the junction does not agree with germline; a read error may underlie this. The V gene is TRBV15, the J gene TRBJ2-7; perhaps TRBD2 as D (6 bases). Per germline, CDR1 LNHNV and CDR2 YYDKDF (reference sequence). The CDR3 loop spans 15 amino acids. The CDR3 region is CDTSRDQEGLYEQYF. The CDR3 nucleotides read TGTGACACCAGCAGAGATCAGGAGGGGCTGTACGAGCAGTACTTC.

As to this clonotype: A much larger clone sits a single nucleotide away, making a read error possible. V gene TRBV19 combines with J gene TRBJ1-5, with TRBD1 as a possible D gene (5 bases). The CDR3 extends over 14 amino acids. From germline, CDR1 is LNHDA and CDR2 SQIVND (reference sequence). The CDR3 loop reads CGSRKQGDNQPQHF. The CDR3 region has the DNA TGTGGCAGTAGGAAGCAGGGTGACAATCAGCCCCAGCATTTT.

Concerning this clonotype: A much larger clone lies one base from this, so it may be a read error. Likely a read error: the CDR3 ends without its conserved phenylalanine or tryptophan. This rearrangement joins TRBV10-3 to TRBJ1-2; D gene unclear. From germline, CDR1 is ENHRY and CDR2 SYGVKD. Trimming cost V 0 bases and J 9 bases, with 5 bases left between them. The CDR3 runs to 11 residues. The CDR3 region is CAISESYSYTI. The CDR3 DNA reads TGTGCCATCAGTGAGTCGTATAGCTACACCATC.

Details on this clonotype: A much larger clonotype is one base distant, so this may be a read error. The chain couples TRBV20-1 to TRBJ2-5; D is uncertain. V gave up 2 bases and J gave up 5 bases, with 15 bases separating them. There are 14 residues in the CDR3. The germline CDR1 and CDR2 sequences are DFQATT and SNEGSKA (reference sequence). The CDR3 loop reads CSARPRWVVETQYF. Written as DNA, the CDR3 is TGCAGTGCTAGACCTCGGTGGGTCGTCGAGACCCAGTACTTC.